A single sample is the source of the 25 T cell receptor beta chains below, sequenced in a study of control samples from healthy donors and cancer patients. This table comes from immunoSEQ multiplex PCR, and its TCRdb copy is limited to in-frame clones, with some not included. The repertoire holds approximately 150,000 clones, almost 90% seen once, with over 1.5% in the top ten. The specimen sequenced was blood. All receptors come from a man younger than 30 in good health.

The CDR3, as DNA: TGCGCCAGCAGCTTGGAAGGCCTCGAAGAGACCCAGTACTTC. Translated: CASSLEGLEETQYF. J is TRBJ2-5 and V is TRBV5-1; D call uncertain. V was shortened by 0 bases and J by 3 bases, with 9 bases between the two germline ends. The CDR3 is 14 residues long. The germline gives CDR1 SGHRS, CDR2 YFSETQ.

The V gene is TRBV6-2 or TRBV6-3, the J gene TRBJ2-5, with 11 bases that match TRBD2. CDR1 is MNHEY and CDR2 is SVGEGT in the germline V gene. J gave up 1 base and V 0 bases, and 4 bases lay outside the gene matches. This CDR3 spans 17 amino acids. DNA for the CDR3: TGTGCCAGCAGTTACTCGAGACTAGCGGGGTTCCAAGAGACCCAGTACTTC. Its protein product is CASSYSRLAGFQETQYF.

The chain joins TRBV7-9 to TRBJ2-1; D call uncertain. Trimming took off 2 bases at V and 10 bases at J, with 21 bases between the two ends. Germline V lookup: CDR1 SEHNR, CDR2 FQNEAQ (reference sequence). CDR3 size: 16 residues. Here the CDR3 DNA reads TGTGCCAGCAGCTTAACCCCGGGCCTTTGGGCAGAAGAGCAGTTCTTC. It encodes CASSLTPGLWAEEQFF.

DNA of the CDR3: TGTGCCAGCAGCTTAGGTTCCCGTCTACCGGGGGAGCAGTACTTC. The encoded protein is CASSLGSRLPGEQYF. The chain employs TRBV7-2 and TRBJ2-7, with D perhaps matching TRBD2 (5 bases). V lost 1 base and J 7 bases, leaving 17 bases between the germline ends. Germline V lookup: CDR1 SGHTA, CDR2 FQGNSA. The CDR3 extends over 15 amino acids.

Details on this clone: Within the sample, other DNA sequences also encode this same CDR3. V is TRBV7-3 and J is TRBJ2-3; D possibly corresponds to TRBD1 (5 bases). Germline CDR1 is SGHTA and CDR2 is FQGTGA. The V gene lost 0 bases and the J gene lost 6 bases, with 7 bases spanning the gap. This CDR3 has 13 residues. CDR3 nucleotides: TGTGCCAGCAGCTTAACTGGGGCGGATACGCAGTATTTT. Its translation: CASSLTGADTQYF.

The chain is built from TRBV6-2 or TRBV6-3 and TRBJ2-7; the match to TRBD2 covers 8 bases. The CDR3 length is 14 residues. Germline lookup yields CDR1 MNHEY and CDR2 SVGEGT. V was pared by 5 bases and J by 3 bases, with 6 bases of the junction left unmatched. CDR3 loop: CASSRSGVGYEQYF. Written as DNA, the CDR3 is TGTGCCAGCAGTCGTAGCGGGGTAGGCTACGAGCAGTACTTC.

V is TRBV6-2 or TRBV6-3 and J is TRBJ2-2; TRBD2 matches 12 bases. Looked up from germline, CDR1 is MNHEY and CDR2 is SVGEGT. The CDR3 sequence is 15 residues long. The V and J ends lost 2 bases and 5 bases, in that order; junction bases with no gene match: 0. CDR3 nucleotide sequence: TGTGCCAGCAGTTACACTAGCGGGGGGACCGGGGAGCTGTTTTTT. Amino acid sequence: CASSYTSGGTGELFF.

This chain connects TRBV11-2 to TRBJ1-4; no definite D call. Germline lookup yields CDR1 SGHAT and CDR2 FQNNGV. There are 14 residues in the CDR3. Trimming took off 3 bases at V and 7 bases at J, with 12 bases between the two ends. Written as DNA, the CDR3 is TGTGCCAGCAGCTTTAAGCGGCACGGTGAAAAACTGTTTTTT. This gives the protein CASSFKRHGEKLFF.

The chain is built from TRBV7-2 and TRBJ2-1; 14 bases line up with TRBD2. The CDR3 consists of 16 residues. Germline assignment: CDR1 SGHTA and CDR2 FQGNSA. Losses at the gene ends were 4 bases for V and 5 bases for J; bases not matched to a gene: 4. For the CDR3, the DNA is TGTGCCAGCAGCTCCCGACTAGCGGGGGGGGACAATGAGCAGTTCTTC. It yields the protein CASSSRLAGGDNEQFF.

With regard to this clone: One junction end does not reproduce the germline sequence, and a read error may be involved. V gene TRBV7-7 combines with J gene TRBJ2-2; 11 positions agree with TRBD2. The germline CDR1 and CDR2 sequences are SSHAT and FNYEAQ (reference sequence). The CDR3 runs 18 residues. CDR3: CASSLRELAGGPTGELFF. The CDR3 DNA follows: TGTGCTAGCAGCTTAAGAGAGTTAGCGGGGGGGCCCACCGGGGAGCTGTTTTTT.

This sequence joins TRBV6-6 and TRBJ1-2, with D maybe TRBD1 (6 bases). Germline values: CDR1 MNHNY, CDR2 SVGAGI (reference sequence). The CDR3 totals 13 residues. Trimming shortened V by 2 bases and J by 6 bases, and 10 bases separated the two germline ends. The CDR3 DNA is TGTGCCAGCAGTTACAACAGGGACCATGGCTACACCTTC. Its translation: CASSYNRDHGYTF.

The chain links TRBV4-3 to TRBJ1-6, with D uncertain. The V end was cut by 4 bases, the J end by 1 base, with 11 bases between. Per germline, CDR1 LGHNA and CDR2 YSLEER. The CDR3 loop spans 16 amino acids. The chain's CDR3 is CASSPLLDSYNSPLHF. The DNA of the CDR3 is TGCGCCAGCAGCCCACTGCTGGATTCCTATAATTCACCCCTCCACTTT.

The chain carries TRBV5-4 and TRBJ2-3; weak D call: TRBD2 (6 bases). V shed 4 bases and J shed 5 bases, with 11 bases lying between them. The CDR3 has 13 amino acids. The germline gives CDR1 SGHNT, CDR2 YYREEE (reference sequence). The CDR3 is CASSRGSRDTQYF. In nucleotides, the CDR3 is TGTGCCAGCAGCCGGGGGTCCAGAGATACGCAGTATTTT.

This chain links TRBV19 with TRBJ2-3; tentative D call: TRBD2 (6 bases). The CDR3 sequence is 14 residues long. CDR1 and CDR2 (germline): LNHDA, SQIVND (reference sequence). The V end was cut by 3 bases, the J end by 1 base, with 8 bases between. The CDR3, as DNA: TGTGCCAGTAGTATCGGCGGGGGCACAGATACGCAGTATTTT. Protein: CASSIGGGTDTQYF.

V usage is TRBV28 and J usage is TRBJ1-2; TRBD1 might be the D (6 bases). V dropped 5 bases and J dropped 3 bases, with 13 bases sitting between them. The CDR3 is 14 residues long. From germline, CDR1 is MDHEN and CDR2 SYDVKM. CDR3 nucleotide sequence: TGTGCCAGCAGTCTCCAGGGGATTGACTATGGCTACACCTTC. As protein: CASSLQGIDYGYTF.

The rearrangement joins TRBV6-5 to TRBJ1-1; D gene ambiguous. Trimming removed 5 bases at V and 2 bases at J, with 9 bases between. CDR1 is MNHEY, CDR2 SVGAGI, per germline. The CDR3 is 13 amino acids. The CDR3 loop is CASSKYQNTEAFF. CDR3 DNA: TGTGCCAGCAGTAAATACCAAAACACTGAAGCTTTCTTT.

This sequence joins TRBV7-2 and TRBJ2-7, with 10 bases lining up with TRBD1. Per germline, CDR1 SGHTA and CDR2 FQGNSA. The CDR3 has 14 residues. The ends lost 6 bases at V and 4 bases at J; junction bases unmatched: 6. The CDR3 here is CASSPGQGVYEQYF. The CDR3 DNA is TGTGCCAGCAGTCCAGGACAGGGGGTTTACGAGCAGTACTTC.

The V and J genes are TRBV5-1 and TRBJ1-6; 9 bases map to TRBD1. The length of the CDR3 is 15 residues. Losses at the gene ends were 2 bases for V and 10 bases for J; bases not matched to a gene: 7. CDR1 is SGHRS and CDR2 is YFSETQ in the germline V gene. For the CDR3, the DNA is TGCGCCAGCAGCTTTCTGGGGACAGGGTCCTCACCCCTCCACTTT. As protein: CASSFLGTGSSPLHF.

V gene TRBV24-1 combines with J gene TRBJ1-1, with 9 bases identical to TRBD1. CDR3 size: 14 residues. Germline V gives CDR1 KGHDR, CDR2 SFDVKD. The V gene end was trimmed by 2 bases and the J gene end by 9 bases; junction bases not matched to a gene: 6. For the CDR3, the DNA is TGTGCCACCAGTGATTGGGACGGGACAGGGCAAGCTTTCTTT. This gives the protein CATSDWDGTGQAFF.

The count of this clone is one. The chain links TRBV6-6 to TRBJ2-7; 9 bases map to TRBD1. CDR1 MNHNY and CDR2 SVGAGI come from the germline V gene (reference sequence). Trimming removed 5 bases from V and 4 bases from J; junction bases left unmatched: 6. The CDR3 loop spans 14 amino acids. For the CDR3, the DNA is TGTGCCAGCAGTCCTAGAGGGACAGGGTACGAGCAGTACTTC. Translated, it gives CASSPRGTGYEQYF.

The chain carries TRBV5-5 and TRBJ1-1, with D maybe TRBD1 (6 bases). Trimming took off 0 bases at V and 1 base at J, with 7 bases between the two ends. Germline V gives CDR1 SGHKS, CDR2 YYEKEE (reference sequence). The CDR3 is 14 amino acids. The DNA for the CDR3 is TGTGCCAGCAGCTTGGAACAGGGGAACACTGAAGCTTTCTTT. Amino acids: CASSLEQGNTEAFF.

V and J are TRBV14 and TRBJ1-1, with unresolved D. V shed 1 base and J shed 5 bases, with 8 bases lying between them. There are 13 residues in the CDR3. Germline V gene data show CDR1 as SGHDN and CDR2 as FVKESK. The CDR3 protein is CASSQVSGTEAFF. Here the CDR3 DNA reads TGTGCCAGCAGCCAAGTATCGGGAACTGAAGCTTTCTTT.

This chain links TRBV19 with TRBJ1-3, with a possible D match to TRBD1 (6 bases). Germline V gene data show CDR1 as LNHDA and CDR2 as SQIVND (reference sequence). This CDR3 is built from 15 residues. V gave up 7 bases and J gave up 2 bases, with 15 bases separating them. This CDR3 reads CASTPGAITGNTIYF. The CDR3 DNA reads TGTGCCAGTACCCCGGGGGCTATTACTGGAAACACCATATATTTT.

V is TRBV19 and J is TRBJ1-2; D gene ambiguous. Germline V gene sequence: CDR1 LNHDA, CDR2 SQIVND (reference sequence). The CDR3 is 12 amino acids. The V end lost 3 bases, the J end lost 5 bases, and 7 bases lay between the germline ends. The chain's CDR3 is CASSIFGYGYTF. The CDR3 DNA follows: TGTGCCAGTAGTATTTTCGGGTATGGCTACACCTTC. Filled out from reference TRBV19 and TRBJ1-2, the complete variable domain reads DGGITQSPKYLFRKEGQNVTLSCEQNLNHDAMYWYRQDPGQGLRLIYYSQIVNDFQKGDIAEGYSVSREKKESFPLTVTSAQKNPTAFYLCASSIFGYGYTFGSGTRLTVV.

The chain has TRBV3-1 (or the pseudogene TRBV3-2) and TRBJ2-1; a possible D gene is TRBD2 (6 bases). Trimming took 1 base from V and 7 from J, leaving 8 bases between them. Germline loops: CDR1 LGHDT, CDR2 YNNKEL (reference sequence). The CDR3 is made up of 13 amino acids. The CDR3 protein is CASSQVGRNEQFF. The CDR3 nucleotides are TGTGCCAGCAGCCAAGTAGGGAGGAATGAGCAGTTCTTC.